In its sample, the clone carrying this T cell receptor (beta chain) was seen once. Its cognate antigen is unknown. The data derive from a study of Ad26.COV2.S vaccination and SARS-CoV-2 variants. At the level of the study: Trial arm assignment for the donor was COV1001 Ad26.COV2.S. The vaccine Ad26.COV2.S was put into the muscle once, or twice with 56 days between.

Regarding the study as a whole: Reported post-vaccination CD8+ and CD4+ T cell responses to spike showed substantial breadth. Placebo recipients showed lower spike-specific TCR breadth than vaccinees.

Indicated treatment: 15 to 20 received Ad26.COV2.S at low or high dose, single or two shots; 5 received placebo; per-sample allocation not given. Samples analyzed were those drawn on day 63 after the first vaccine or placebo injection. Measured with immunoSEQ multiplex PCR; TCRdb has only the in-frame clones, and not every one. The table shows some 340,000 clones, with about 85% occurring only once. The sequences come from peripheral blood, collected in a trial of Ad26.COV2.S vaccine versus placebo. The receptor was derived from a person between 18 and 65 years old who received the Ad26.COV2.S COVID-19 vaccine or a placebo.

CDR3 bases: TGTGCCAGCAGCCCTCGGGTAGGTAATCAGCCCCAGCATTTT. This gives the protein CASSPRVGNQPQHF. The V call is TRBV12-1, the J call TRBJ1-5. TRBV12-1 is tagged as a pseudogene. The CDR3 contains 14 residues.